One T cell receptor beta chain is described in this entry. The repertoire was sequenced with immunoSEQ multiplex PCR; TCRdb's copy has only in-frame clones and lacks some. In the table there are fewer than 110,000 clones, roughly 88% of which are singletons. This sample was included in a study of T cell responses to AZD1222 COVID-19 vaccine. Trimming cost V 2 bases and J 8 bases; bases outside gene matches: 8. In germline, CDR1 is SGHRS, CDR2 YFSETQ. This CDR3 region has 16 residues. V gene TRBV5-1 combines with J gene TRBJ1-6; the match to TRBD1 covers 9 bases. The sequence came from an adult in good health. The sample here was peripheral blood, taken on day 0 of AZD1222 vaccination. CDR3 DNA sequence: TGCGCCAGCAGCTTCGTAGGACAGGGGTGGGATTCACCCCTCCACTTT. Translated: CASSFVGQGWDSPLHF.